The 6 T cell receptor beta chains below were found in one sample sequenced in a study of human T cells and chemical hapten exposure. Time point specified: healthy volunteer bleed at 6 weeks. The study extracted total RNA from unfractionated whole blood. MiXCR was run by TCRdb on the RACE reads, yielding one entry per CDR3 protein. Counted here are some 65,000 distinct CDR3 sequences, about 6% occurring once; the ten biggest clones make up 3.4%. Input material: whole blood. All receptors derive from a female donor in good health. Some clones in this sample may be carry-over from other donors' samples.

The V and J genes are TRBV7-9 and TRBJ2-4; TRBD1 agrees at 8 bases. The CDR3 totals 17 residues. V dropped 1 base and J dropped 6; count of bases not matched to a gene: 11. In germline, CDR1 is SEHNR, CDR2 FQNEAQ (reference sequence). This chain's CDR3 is CASSLGSPDRGGNIQYF. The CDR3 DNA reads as TGTGCCAGCAGCTTAGGATCCCCTGACAGGGGTGGAAACATTCAGTACTTC.

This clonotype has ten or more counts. The CDR3 DNA sequence: TGTGCCAGTTCTCCCGGGACACCAGGTACTGAAGCTTTCTTT. It encodes CASSPGTPGTEAFF. This chain uses TRBV7-9 with TRBJ1-1; maybe TRBD1 (6 bases). V lost 9 bases, J lost 5 bases, and 19 bases lay in between. Germline V gene lookup returns CDR1 SEHNR and CDR2 FQNEAQ (reference sequence). This CDR3 is 14 amino acids long.

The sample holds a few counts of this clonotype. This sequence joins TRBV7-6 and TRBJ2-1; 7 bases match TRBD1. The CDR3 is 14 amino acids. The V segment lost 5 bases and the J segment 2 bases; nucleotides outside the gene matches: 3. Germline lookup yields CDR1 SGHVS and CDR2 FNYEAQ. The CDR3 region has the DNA TGTGCCAGCAGCCCAGGGGGTCCCTACAATGAGCAGTTCTTC. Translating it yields CASSPGGPYNEQFF.

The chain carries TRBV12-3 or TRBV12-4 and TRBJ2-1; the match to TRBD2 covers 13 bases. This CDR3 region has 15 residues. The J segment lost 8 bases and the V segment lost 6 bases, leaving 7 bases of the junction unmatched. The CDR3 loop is CASSLLAGGPDEQFF. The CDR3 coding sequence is TGTGCCAGCAGCTTACTAGCGGGAGGGCCGGATGAGCAGTTCTTC.

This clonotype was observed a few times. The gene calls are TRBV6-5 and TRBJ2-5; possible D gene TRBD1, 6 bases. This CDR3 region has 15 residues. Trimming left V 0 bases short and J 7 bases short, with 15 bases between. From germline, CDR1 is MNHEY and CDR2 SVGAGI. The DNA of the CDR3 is TGTGCCAGCAGTTACTCGAGTACTCAGGGGCGGACCCAGTACTTC. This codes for CASSYSSTQGRTQYF.

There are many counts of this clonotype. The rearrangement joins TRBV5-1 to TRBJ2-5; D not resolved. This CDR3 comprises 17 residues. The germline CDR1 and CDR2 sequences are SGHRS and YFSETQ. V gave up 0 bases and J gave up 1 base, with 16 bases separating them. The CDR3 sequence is CASSLGVRSPLQETQYF. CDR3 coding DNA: TGCGCCAGCAGCTTGGGGGTACGGAGCCCGCTCCAAGAGACCCAGTACTTC.